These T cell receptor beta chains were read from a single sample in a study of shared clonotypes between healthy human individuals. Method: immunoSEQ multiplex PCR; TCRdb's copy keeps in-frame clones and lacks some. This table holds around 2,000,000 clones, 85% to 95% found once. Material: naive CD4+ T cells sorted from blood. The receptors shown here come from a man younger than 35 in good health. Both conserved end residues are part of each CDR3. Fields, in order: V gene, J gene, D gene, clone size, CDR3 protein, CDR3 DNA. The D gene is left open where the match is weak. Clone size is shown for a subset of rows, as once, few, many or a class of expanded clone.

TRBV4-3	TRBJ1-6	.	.	CASSQDRAIDNSPLHF	TGCGCCAGCAGCCAAGACAGGGCAATAGATAATTCACCCCTCCACTTT
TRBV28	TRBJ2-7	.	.	CASSMGPLYEQYF	TGTGCCAGCTCTATGGGACCCCTCTACGAGCAGTACTTC
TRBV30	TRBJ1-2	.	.	CAWSVGGFGYTF	TGTGCCTGGAGTGTTGGGGGGTTTGGCTACACCTTC
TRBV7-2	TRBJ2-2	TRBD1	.	CASSFQGQGTGELFF	TGTGCCAGCAGCTTCCAGGGACAGGGCACCGGGGAGCTGTTTTTT
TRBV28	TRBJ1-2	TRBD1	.	CASRTGKTYGYTF	TGTGCCAGCAGGACAGGGAAGACATATGGCTACACCTTC
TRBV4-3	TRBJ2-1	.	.	CASSQADRDSNEQFF	TGCGCCAGCAGCCAAGCTGATCGGGACTCCAATGAGCAGTTCTTC
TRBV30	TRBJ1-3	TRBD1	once	CAWSLGTAIFSGNTIYF	TGTGCCTGGAGTCTAGGGACAGCCATTTTCTCTGGAAACACCATATATTTT
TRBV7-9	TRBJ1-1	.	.	CASSGGGTEAFF	TGTGCCAGCAGCGGAGGTGGCACTGAAGCTTTCTTT
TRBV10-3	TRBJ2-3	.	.	CAIGATDTDTQYF	TGTGCCATCGGAGCGACAGACACAGATACGCAGTATTTT
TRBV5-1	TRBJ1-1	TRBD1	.	CASSWTGEPSTEAFF	TGCGCCAGCAGCTGGACAGGGGAGCCTTCCACTGAAGCTTTCTTT
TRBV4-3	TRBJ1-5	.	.	CASSQDVGTGQPQHF	TGCGCCAGCAGCCAAGATGTAGGAACAGGTCAGCCCCAGCATTTT
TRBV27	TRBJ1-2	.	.	CASSLGGRLATMTF	TGTGCCAGCAGTTTAGGGGGACGGCTGGCGACTATGACCTTC
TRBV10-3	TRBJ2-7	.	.	CAISALQDSYEQYF	TGTGCCATCAGTGCCCTTCAGGACTCCTACGAGCAGTACTTC
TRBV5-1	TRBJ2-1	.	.	CASSLGNRSYNEQFF	TGCGCCAGCAGCTTGGGCAATCGCTCCTACAATGAGCAGTTCTTC
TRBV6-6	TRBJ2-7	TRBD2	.	CASSYARGGIYEQYF	TGTGCCAGCAGCTACGCGCGGGGGGGGATCTACGAGCAGTACTTC
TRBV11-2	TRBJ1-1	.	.	CASSLSTVNTEAFF	TGTGCCAGCAGCCTATCGACAGTGAACACTGAAGCTTTCTTT
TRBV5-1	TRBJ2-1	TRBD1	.	CASSPGTDYNEQFF	TGCGCCAGCAGCCCCGGGACAGACTACAATGAGCAGTTCTTC
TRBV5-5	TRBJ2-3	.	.	CASRLQASVSTDTQYF	TGTGCCAGCAGACTACAGGCTAGCGTTAGCACAGATACGCAGTATTTT
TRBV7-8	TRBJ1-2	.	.	CASSPTDRAGVDGYTF	TGTGCCAGCAGCCCAACCGACCGGGCCGGTGTGGATGGCTACACCTTC
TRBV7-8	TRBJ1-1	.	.	CASSPFAATEAFF	TGTGCCAGCAGCCCCTTTGCCGCCACTGAAGCTTTCTTT
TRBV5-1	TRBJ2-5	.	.	CASSLAWRGAGETQYF	TGCGCCAGCAGCTTGGCCTGGAGGGGGGCAGGAGAGACCCAGTACTTC
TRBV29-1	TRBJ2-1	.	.	CSVDPWYAGSYNEQFF	TGCAGCGTTGACCCCTGGTATGCGGGATCCTACAATGAGCAGTTCTTC
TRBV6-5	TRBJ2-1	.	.	CASRFGSGGNEQFF	TGTGCCAGCAGATTCGGGTCCGGCGGCAATGAGCAGTTCTTC
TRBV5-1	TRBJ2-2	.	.	CASRPSANTGELFF	TGCGCCAGCCGGCCGTCCGCGAACACCGGGGAGCTGTTTTTT
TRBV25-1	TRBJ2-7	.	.	CASSGHLGQYF	TGTGCCAGCAGTGGACATTTAGGGCAGTACTTC